This entry concerns a single T cell receptor (beta chain). Trimming took 4 bases from V and 10 from J, leaving 9 bases between them. The CDR3 extends over 12 amino acids. Germline CDR1 reads SGHNT; CDR2 reads YYREEE (reference sequence). The data derive from a study of cytomegalovirus exposure and HLA in healthy donors. PCR used 60 Vbeta primers and 13 Jbeta primers. Produced via immunoSEQ multiplex PCR; TCRdb's table is partial and in-frame only. The top ten clones hold around 2.9% of a sample with approximately 130,000 clones, roughly 79% of them seen once. This receptor was identified in a man aged 30 to 39 in good health and CMV-seronegative. This chain joins TRBV5-4 and TRBJ1-6; the D gene is possibly TRBD1 (5 bases). The material sequenced was PBMCs. CDR3 coding DNA: TGTGCCAGCAGCGCAGGGTTGTCACCCCTCCACTTT. Its translation: CASSAGLSPLHF.